A selection of T cell receptor beta chains follows, all from one sample in a study of cytomegalovirus exposure and HLA in healthy donors. Sequenced by immunoSEQ multiplex PCR; TCRdb stores in-frame clones only, minus some. The sample consists of some 170,000 clones, approximately 86% of them appearing once. The sequenced sample consisted of PBMCs. The source is a man between 18 and 35 years old in good health and CMV-seropositive. Each CDR3 is given without its conserved first and last residue. D genes are given only for firm matches.

j_gene: TRBJ2-3
len: 14
d_gene: TRBD2
v_gene: TRBV9
CDR3aa: ASSPPGLASTDTQY

j_gene: TRBJ2-1
len: 9
d_gene: -
v_gene: TRBV29-1
CDR3aa: SVTVYNEQF

j_gene: TRBJ1-2
len: 13
d_gene: -
v_gene: TRBV29-1
CDR3aa: SVEARGGTGYGYT

j_gene: TRBJ1-2
len: 10
d_gene: -
v_gene: TRBV2
CDR3aa: ASSAGNYGYT

j_gene: TRBJ1-5
len: 14
d_gene: TRBD1
v_gene: TRBV19
CDR3aa: ASSITWDRGDQPQH

j_gene: TRBJ2-7
len: 13
d_gene: -
v_gene: TRBV9
CDR3aa: ASSVEGTGVYEQY

j_gene: TRBJ1-1
len: 17
d_gene: -
v_gene: TRBV7-9
CDR3aa: ASSFIVTTDSPWGTEAF

j_gene: TRBJ1-2
len: 15
d_gene: TRBD1
v_gene: TRBV4-3
CDR3aa: ASSQGAGTGELYGYT

j_gene: TRBJ2-1
len: 13
d_gene: -
v_gene: TRBV6-5
CDR3aa: ASSYSTLVRNEQF

j_gene: TRBJ1-1
len: 10
d_gene: -
v_gene: TRBV25-1
CDR3aa: ASSEPGAEAF

j_gene: TRBJ1-2
len: 16
d_gene: TRBD1
v_gene: TRBV10-3
CDR3aa: AISSPWTDRVNNYGYT

j_gene: TRBJ1-1
len: 13
d_gene: -
v_gene: TRBV18
CDR3aa: ASSPPSGMNTEAF

j_gene: TRBJ2-7
len: 11
d_gene: TRBD1
v_gene: TRBV10-1
CDR3aa: ASSGRTGVCWH

j_gene: TRBJ2-3
len: 12
d_gene: -
v_gene: TRBV7-9
CDR3aa: ASSGTFHSDTQY

j_gene: TRBJ2-4
len: 13
d_gene: TRBD1
v_gene: TRBV18
CDR3aa: ASSQISGTGNIQY

j_gene: TRBJ2-5
len: 13
d_gene: TRBD2
v_gene: TRBV12-5
CDR3aa: ASAPTSGVGETQY

j_gene: TRBJ2-7
len: 12
d_gene: -
v_gene: TRBV6-5
CDR3aa: ASSYSLGTYEQY

j_gene: TRBJ2-7
len: 13
d_gene: -
v_gene: TRBV10-3
CDR3aa: AISVAVSSSYEQY

j_gene: TRBJ1-6
len: 14
d_gene: TRBD1
v_gene: TRBV13
CDR3aa: ASSPAGTGGNSPLH

j_gene: TRBJ1-3
len: 15
d_gene: TRBD1
v_gene: TRBV13
CDR3aa: ASSPGTGDSSGNTIY

j_gene: TRBJ2-1
len: 14
d_gene: TRBD2
v_gene: TRBV2
CDR3aa: ASNTLVGGVRHEQF

j_gene: TRBJ1-1
len: 11
d_gene: -
v_gene: TRBV21-1
CDR3aa: ARSRGLNTEAF

j_gene: TRBJ2-7
len: 12
d_gene: -
v_gene: TRBV6-5
CDR3aa: ASSSDFSSYEQY

j_gene: TRBJ1-5
len: 14
d_gene: -
v_gene: TRBV19
CDR3aa: ASSPPLVGGNQPQH

j_gene: TRBJ2-1
len: 15
d_gene: -
v_gene: TRBV6-1
CDR3aa: ASSVVGGLSSYNEQF

j_gene: TRBJ2-3
len: 13
d_gene: -
v_gene: TRBV5-4
CDR3aa: ASSLDFTSADTQY

j_gene: TRBJ2-7
len: 14
d_gene: TRBD1
v_gene: TRBV18
CDR3aa: ASSPSSGTGHYEQY

j_gene: TRBJ1-1
len: 14
d_gene: TRBD1
v_gene: TRBV4-2
CDR3aa: ASSQVPGQVNTEAF

j_gene: TRBJ1-5
len: 13
d_gene: -
v_gene: TRBV28
CDR3aa: ASSFVVRGNQPQH

j_gene: TRBJ2-1
len: 14
d_gene: -
v_gene: TRBV2
CDR3aa: ASSGSTAVQGGEQF

j_gene: TRBJ2-7
len: 13
d_gene: TRBD2
v_gene: TRBV6-1
CDR3aa: ASSAGTSGSYEQY

j_gene: TRBJ2-3
len: 12
d_gene: TRBD1
v_gene: TRBV5-8
CDR3aa: ASSPGQGPDTQY

j_gene: TRBJ1-4
len: 12
d_gene: TRBD1
v_gene: TRBV27
CDR3aa: ASSLRGQGEKLF

j_gene: TRBJ1-5
len: 13
d_gene: -
v_gene: TRBV4-1
CDR3aa: ASSHVGGQGQPQH

j_gene: TRBJ1-1
len: 14
d_gene: -
v_gene: TRBV6-6
CDR3aa: ASSFYDGRGLTEAF

j_gene: TRBJ2-1
len: 11
d_gene: -
v_gene: TRBV29-1
CDR3aa: SARVGGGWWQF

j_gene: TRBJ1-4
len: 12
d_gene: -
v_gene: TRBV10-3
CDR3aa: AISGRENGEKLF

j_gene: TRBJ1-4
len: 11
d_gene: -
v_gene: TRBV13
CDR3aa: ASSPGGGEKLF

j_gene: TRBJ1-2
len: 14
d_gene: TRBD1
v_gene: TRBV4-3
CDR3aa: ASSQDGDRSYYGYT

j_gene: TRBJ2-1
len: 13
d_gene: TRBD1
v_gene: TRBV28
CDR3aa: ASSLGGTGSHEQF

j_gene: TRBJ2-1
len: 19
d_gene: -
v_gene: TRBV27
CDR3aa: ASSFLVPFLISGVGDNEQF

j_gene: TRBJ1-1
len: 12
d_gene: -
v_gene: TRBV4-3
CDR3aa: ASSRPPGDTEAF

j_gene: TRBJ2-3
len: 10
d_gene: TRBD1
v_gene: TRBV30
CDR3aa: AWSVGPGGQY

j_gene: TRBJ1-2
len: 9
d_gene: TRBD1
v_gene: TRBV28
CDR3aa: ASGQGYGYT

j_gene: TRBJ2-2
len: 14
d_gene: -
v_gene: TRBV30
CDR3aa: AWSEWTVTNTGELF

j_gene: TRBJ2-7
len: 13
d_gene: -
v_gene: TRBV18
CDR3aa: ASSKPSSEAYEQY

j_gene: TRBJ2-2
len: 13
d_gene: TRBD1
v_gene: TRBV9
CDR3aa: ASLGGTGDTGELF

j_gene: TRBJ1-3
len: 14
d_gene: -
v_gene: TRBV10-3
CDR3aa: APRTRGKLSGNTIY

j_gene: TRBJ1-1
len: 13
d_gene: -
v_gene: TRBV7-5
CDR3aa: ARSSGTGGEIAAG

j_gene: TRBJ2-7
len: 11
d_gene: -
v_gene: TRBV6-1
CDR3aa: ASSEAETGEQY

j_gene: TRBJ2-1
len: 12
d_gene: TRBD1
v_gene: TRBV6-1
CDR3aa: ASSEAADRGFQF